Presented here are 30 T cell receptor beta chains from one specimen sequenced in a study of technical replicates of blood from a handful of donors. Some clones are missing from TCRdb's copy, which holds only in-frame ones; the method was immunoSEQ multiplex PCR. The profile covers around 72,000 clones, with just over 90% appearing a single time and 4.7% taken by the ten largest. Sequences were obtained from PBMCs. The receptors come from a human donor in good health. Some clones in this sample may be carry-over from other donors' samples.

In DNA, the CDR3 is TGTGCCAGCAGTGAAGCGACGACTAGCGAGGAAGAGACCCAGTACTTC. It encodes CASSEATTSEEETQYF. This rearrangement joins TRBV6-1 to TRBJ2-5; 8 bases agree with TRBD2. This CDR3 region has 16 residues. Germline loops: CDR1 MNHNS, CDR2 SASEGT. V gave up 0 bases and J gave up 3 bases; unmatched junction bases: 6.

J is TRBJ1-5 and V is TRBV15; D may be TRBD1 (5 bases). Germline V lookup: CDR1 LNHNV, CDR2 YYDKDF (reference sequence). V shed 5 bases and J shed 5 bases, with 13 bases lying between them. CDR3 length: 14 amino acids. This CDR3 reads CATSSDSADQPQHF. In DNA form, the CDR3 reads TGTGCCACCAGCTCTGACAGCGCCGATCAGCCCCAGCATTTT.

The rearrangement joins TRBV25-1 to TRBJ1-2; weak D call: TRBD1 (6 bases). In germline, CDR1 is MGHDK, CDR2 SYGVNS. Trimming took 6 bases from V and 8 from J, leaving 16 bases between them. The CDR3 is made up of 13 amino acids. CDR3 region: CASSVGGARGYTF. The CDR3 region has the DNA TGTGCCAGCAGCGTCGGGGGGGCGAGGGGCTACACCTTC.

Only a few counts were recorded for this clone. This chain joins TRBV6-5 and TRBJ2-2, with 12 bases matching TRBD2. The CDR3 loop spans 14 amino acids. Germline lookup yields CDR1 MNHEY and CDR2 SVGAGI. Trimming removed 8 bases from V and 5 bases from J; junction bases left unmatched: 3. CDR3 bases: TGTGCCAGCCGACTAGCGGGGGATACCGGGGAGCTGTTTTTT. Translating gives CASRLAGDTGELFF.

As regards this clone: Distinct nucleotide sequences in the sample also encode this CDR3. J is TRBJ2-7 and V is TRBV10-3; D not certain. V was clipped by 3 bases and J by 4 bases, with 4 bases between them. The CDR3 length is 11 residues. The germline gives CDR1 ENHRY, CDR2 SYGVKD. The CDR3 loop is CAISDPYEQYF. The CDR3 DNA is TGTGCCATCAGTGACCCATACGAGCAGTACTTC.

V usage is TRBV7-2 and J usage is TRBJ2-1; possible D gene TRBD2, 5 bases. The germline V gene encodes CDR1 SGHTA and CDR2 FQGNSA. The CDR3 contains 13 residues. V was clipped by 5 bases and J by 8 bases, with 13 bases between them. The CDR3 region is CASSLSRRDEQFF. CDR3 DNA sequence: TGTGCCAGCAGCCTATCTAGGCGGGATGAGCAGTTCTTC.

This clone was seen only a few times. This chain joins TRBV27 and TRBJ1-6, with 7 bases fitting TRBD1. Germline CDR1 and CDR2: MNHEY and SMNVEV (reference sequence). Trimming cost V 8 bases and J 7 bases; bases outside gene matches: 14. The CDR3 consists of 16 residues. The CDR3 spells CASLPKPRGINSPLHF. CDR3 bases: TGTGCCAGCCTACCTAAGCCCAGGGGGATCAATTCACCCCTCCACTTT.

The chain carries TRBV5-1 and TRBJ2-7; 7 positions agree with TRBD1. V shed 0 bases, J shed 2 bases, and the junction held 2 bases outside the gene matches. CDR3 length: 14 residues. Germline CDR1 reads SGHRS; CDR2 reads YFSETQ. CDR3: CASSLGQGAYEQYF. CDR3 nucleotides: TGCGCCAGCAGCTTGGGGCAGGGGGCCTACGAGCAGTACTTC.

This chain links TRBV5-5 with TRBJ1-3; 7 bases fit TRBD1. The V gene end was trimmed by 4 bases and the J gene end by 2 bases; junction bases not matched to a gene: 3. Germline CDR1 and CDR2: SGHKS and YYEKEE (reference sequence). This CDR3 is built from 14 residues. CDR3 protein: CASSGGTAGNTIYF. The CDR3, as DNA: TGTGCCAGCAGCGGTGGGACAGCTGGAAACACCATATATTTT. Full variable domain (remainder filled in from reference TRBV5-5 and TRBJ1-3): DAGVTQSPTHLIKTRGQQVTLRCSPISGHKSVSWYQQVLGQGPQFIFQYYEKEERGRGNFPDRFSARQFPNYSSELNVNALLLGDSALYLCASSGGTAGNTIYFGEGSWLTVV.

The V and J genes are TRBV6-1 and TRBJ1-1; weak D call: TRBD1 (5 bases). Trimming took 4 bases from V and 11 from J, leaving 14 bases between them. Germline CDR1 reads MNHNS; CDR2 reads SASEGT. The CDR3 extends over 12 amino acids. CDR3 in amino acids: CASSGYGTGAFF. For the CDR3, the DNA is TGTGCCAGCAGTGGCTACGGGACTGGTGCTTTCTTT.

V is TRBV5-1 and J is TRBJ1-6; the D gene is possibly TRBD1 (6 bases). The CDR3 is 16 amino acids. CDR1 is SGHRS, CDR2 YFSETQ, per germline. V shed 0 bases and J shed 7 bases, with 14 bases lying between them. In DNA, the CDR3 is TGCGCCAGCAGCTTGGACAGTGGACAGAAAAATTCACCCCTCCACTTT. It is translated as CASSLDSGQKNSPLHF.

The rearrangement uses TRBV9 and TRBJ2-6, with a tentative D call TRBD2 (7 bases). CDR1 SGDLS and CDR2 YYNGEE come from the germline V gene. The CDR3 loop spans 15 amino acids. In nucleotides, the CDR3 is TGTGGGGGGGGCCCTATAGATTCTGGGGCCAACGTCCTGACTTTC. Translated, it gives CGGGPIDSGANVLTF.

A few counts support this clone. The CDR3 here is CSARRQDEAFF. CDR3 coding DNA: TGCAGTGCTAGACGACAGGATGAAGCTTTCTTT. This chain uses TRBV20-1 with TRBJ1-1; D perhaps matches TRBD1 (6 bases). CDR3 length equals 11 residues. Germline assignment: CDR1 DFQATT and CDR2 SNEGSKA (reference sequence). The V gene lost 2 bases and the J gene lost 7 bases, with 8 bases spanning the gap.

The chain is built from TRBV19 and TRBJ1-5, with 8 positions matching TRBD1. This CDR3 has 18 residues. The germline V gene has CDR1 LNHDA and CDR2 SQIVND (reference sequence). Trimming cost V 8 bases and J 0 bases; bases outside gene matches: 15. This CDR3 reads CASLLRTGSGYSNQPQHF. CDR3 coding DNA: TGTGCCAGTCTTCTCCGGACAGGGTCGGGGTATAGCAATCAGCCCCAGCATTTT.

This clone has just one count. J is TRBJ2-3 and V is TRBV7-9; 10 nucleotides agree with TRBD1. Germline V gene data show CDR1 as SEHNR and CDR2 as FQNEAQ (reference sequence). The V and J ends lost 5 bases and 4 bases, in that order; junction bases with no gene match: 12. CDR3 length: 17 residues. In DNA form, the CDR3 reads TGTGCCAGCAGCCAAGCCCCGAGGACAGGGGGGGCAGATACGCAGTATTTT. Translated: CASSQAPRTGGADTQYF.

This chain joins TRBV15 and TRBJ2-7, with D possibly TRBD2 on 6 matching bases. CDR3 length: 14 amino acids. V was cut by 2 bases and J by 6 bases, with 14 bases left in between. Per germline, CDR1 LNHNV and CDR2 YYDKDF (reference sequence). The chain's CDR3 is CATSRKPGSSEQYF. CDR3 in DNA: TGTGCCACCAGCAGAAAACCCGGGAGTTCCGAGCAGTACTTC.

Only one count was recorded for this clone. The rearrangement uses TRBV5-6 and TRBJ1-2; 7 bases match TRBD1. There are 13 residues in the CDR3. J was trimmed by 5 bases and V by 4 bases; bases with no gene match: 5. The germline V gene has CDR1 SGHDT and CDR2 YYEEEE. CDR3 bases: TGTGCCAGCAGCATAGACAGGGTGTATGGCTACACCTTC. It yields the protein CASSIDRVYGYTF.

The CDR3 nucleotides are TGTGCCAGCAGCCTCAGGGCCTCGCTTGGATCTAACTATGGCTACACCTTC. It specifies CASSLRASLGSNYGYTF. The V gene is TRBV9, the J gene TRBJ1-2, with a tentative D call TRBD1 (5 bases). The length of the CDR3 is 17 residues. V was clipped by 4 bases and J by 0 bases, with 19 bases between them. Per the germline V gene, CDR1 is SGDLS and CDR2 is YYNGEE.

This clone turned up a few times. The V and J genes are TRBV4-1 and TRBJ2-1, with 11 bases fitting TRBD2. The germline CDR1 and CDR2 sequences are MGHRA and YSYEKL. The CDR3 is 17 amino acids. V shed 1 base, J shed 6 bases, and the junction held 8 bases outside the gene matches. CDR3 sequence reads: CASSQVDLGLAGNEQFF. The DNA for the CDR3 is TGCGCCAGCAGCCAAGTAGACTTAGGACTAGCGGGCAATGAGCAGTTCTTC.

The chain couples TRBV7-2 to TRBJ1-5; D remains ambiguous. Germline V gives CDR1 SGHTA, CDR2 FQGNSA. V was clipped by 3 bases and J by 0 bases, with 6 bases between them. The CDR3 loop spans 14 amino acids. This chain's CDR3 is CASSFYLSNQPQHF. In DNA, the CDR3 is TGTGCCAGCAGCTTTTATCTTAGCAATCAGCCCCAGCATTTT.

The rearrangement uses TRBV7-8 and TRBJ1-2; D unresolved. The CDR3 sequence is 14 residues long. Germline V gene data show CDR1 as SGHVS and CDR2 as FQNEAQ. Trimming stripped 0 bases from V and 0 bases from J, with 5 bases between. CDR3 nucleotides: TGTGCCAGCAGCTTAGCGGCCACTAACTATGGCTACACCTTC. It encodes CASSLAATNYGYTF.

The rearrangement uses TRBV4-2 and TRBJ1-6, with 9 bases lining up with TRBD1. J gave up 10 bases and V 0 bases, and 7 bases lay outside the gene matches. CDR1 is LGHNA, CDR2 YNFKEQ, per germline. The CDR3 runs to 16 residues. CDR3 sequence (DNA): TGTGCCAGCAGCCAAGAAACAGGGGGCATCTCATCACCCCTCCACTTT. It translates to CASSQETGGISSPLHF.

The J gene is TRBJ2-2, the V gene TRBV9, with 7 bases matching TRBD1. This CDR3 has 16 amino acids. From germline, CDR1 is SGDLS and CDR2 YYNGEE. V trimming: 4 bases; J trimming: 6 bases; junction bases outside the gene matches: 12. CDR3 loop: CASSSYRDSRAGELFF. The CDR3 nucleotides read TGTGCCAGCAGCTCATACCGGGACAGCCGAGCCGGGGAGCTGTTTTTT. Variable domain in full (rest from reference TRBV9 and TRBJ2-2): DSGVTQTPKHLITATGQRVTLRCSPRSGDLSVYWYQQSLDQGLQFLIQYYNGEERAKGNILERFSAQQFPDLHSELNLSSLELGDSALYFCASSSYRDSRAGELFFGEGSRLTVL.

The chain is built from TRBV6-5 and TRBJ2-7, with TRBD1 matching over 9 bases. The germline V gene has CDR1 MNHEY and CDR2 SVGAGI. The CDR3 totals 14 residues. Germline trimming cut 4 bases from V and 6 bases from J; bases unmatched to any gene: 7. The CDR3 protein is CASSSGQGQREQYF. Here the CDR3 DNA reads TGTGCCAGCAGTTCGGGACAGGGTCAACGCGAGCAGTACTTC.

The gene calls are TRBV2 and TRBJ2-3; D is undetermined. The V end was cut by 8 bases, the J end by 2 bases, with 14 bases between. The V gene's germline CDR1 is SNHLY and CDR2 FYNNEI. This CDR3 comprises 14 residues. The CDR3 reads CASGSLGFTDTQYF. In nucleotides, the CDR3 is TGTGCCAGCGGTTCTCTAGGTTTCACAGATACGCAGTATTTT.

The J gene is TRBJ1-3, the V gene TRBV6-1, with D unclear. The germline V gene encodes CDR1 MNHNS and CDR2 SASEGT. V was trimmed by 4 bases and J by 2 bases, leaving 9 bases between them. The CDR3 contains 14 residues. The CDR3 spells CASSVGGTGNTIYF. CDR3 in DNA: TGTGCCAGCAGTGTAGGAGGGACTGGAAACACCATATATTTT.

This rearrangement joins TRBV5-8 to TRBJ2-7, with D tentatively TRBD1 (6 bases). This CDR3 is built from 14 residues. Germline V gives CDR1 SGHTS, CDR2 YDEGEE. V was clipped by 0 bases and J by 6 bases, with 13 bases between them. CDR3 loop: CASSLGTAAGEQYF. In nucleotides, the CDR3 is TGTGCCAGCAGCTTGGGGACAGCTGCGGGCGAGCAGTACTTC.

The V and J genes are TRBV9 and TRBJ1-2, with D tentatively TRBD1 (5 bases). This CDR3 has 13 residues. The germline V gene has CDR1 SGDLS and CDR2 YYNGEE. V gave up 4 bases and J gave up 7 bases, with 14 bases separating them. The CDR3 DNA follows: TGTGCCAGCAGCCCCCGGCAGGGTGGTGGCTACACCTTC. Translated, it gives CASSPRQGGGYTF.

V usage is TRBV7-2 and J usage is TRBJ2-1, with D perhaps TRBD2 (6 bases). The CDR3 is 15 amino acids. Per germline, CDR1 SGHTA and CDR2 FQGNSA. With 1 base removed from V and 3 bases from J, the gap between germline ends came to 10 bases. The CDR3 DNA reads TGTGCCAGCAGCTTAGTCGGTAGCGGCTACAATGAGCAGTTCTTC. It specifies CASSLVGSGYNEQFF.

The chain uses TRBV9 and TRBJ2-1; D not certain. V lost 3 bases and J lost 5, with 3 bases in between. Germline CDR1 is SGDLS and CDR2 is YYNGEE. There are 11 residues in the CDR3. The CDR3 coding sequence is TGTGCCAGCAGCGCGGACAATGAGCAGTTCTTC. Translation gives CASSADNEQFF.